The clone carrying this T cell receptor (beta chain) was observed many times. Its antigen is still unknown. J lost 6 bases, V lost 4 bases, and 7 bases had no gene match. The CDR3 is 14 amino acids. CDR1 and CDR2 from the germline V gene are DFQATT and SNEGSKA (reference sequence). This entry comes from a study of identical twins. Broader study findings: Donors were not followed over many years; analysis was cross-sectional. Abundant cord blood beta clonotypes carried fewer insertions; memory repertoires showed none.

Each CDR3 protein gets one entry after TCRdb re-called the 5' RACE reads with MiXCR. This table holds fewer than 350,000 distinct CDR3 sequences, less than 9% found once. In addition, the sample was reused for a study of yellow fever vaccine responses in identical twins.

Sequencing used memory (CD45RO+) T cells sorted from blood. The clonotype was recovered from a woman aged 18-29 years in good health. The rearrangement links TRBV20-1 to TRBJ1-2, with 11 bases that match TRBD1. The CDR3 region is CSAIQDRGLHGYTF. CDR3 coding DNA: TGCAGTGCTATACAGGACAGGGGGCTTCATGGCTACACCTTC.